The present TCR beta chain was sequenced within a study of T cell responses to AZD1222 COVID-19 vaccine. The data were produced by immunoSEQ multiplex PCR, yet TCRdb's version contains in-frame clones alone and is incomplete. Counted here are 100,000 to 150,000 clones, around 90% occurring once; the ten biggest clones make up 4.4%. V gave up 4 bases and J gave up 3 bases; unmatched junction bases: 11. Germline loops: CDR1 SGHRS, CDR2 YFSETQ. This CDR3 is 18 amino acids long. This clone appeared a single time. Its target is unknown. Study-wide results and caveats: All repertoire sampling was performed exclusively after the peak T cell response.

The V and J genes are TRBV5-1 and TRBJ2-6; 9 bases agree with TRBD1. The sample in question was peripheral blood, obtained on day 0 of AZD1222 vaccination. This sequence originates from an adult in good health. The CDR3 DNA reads TGCGCCAGCAGCAAGCCGGGACAGGGAATAGGTGGGGCCAACGTCCTGACTTTC. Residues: CASSKPGQGIGGANVLTF.